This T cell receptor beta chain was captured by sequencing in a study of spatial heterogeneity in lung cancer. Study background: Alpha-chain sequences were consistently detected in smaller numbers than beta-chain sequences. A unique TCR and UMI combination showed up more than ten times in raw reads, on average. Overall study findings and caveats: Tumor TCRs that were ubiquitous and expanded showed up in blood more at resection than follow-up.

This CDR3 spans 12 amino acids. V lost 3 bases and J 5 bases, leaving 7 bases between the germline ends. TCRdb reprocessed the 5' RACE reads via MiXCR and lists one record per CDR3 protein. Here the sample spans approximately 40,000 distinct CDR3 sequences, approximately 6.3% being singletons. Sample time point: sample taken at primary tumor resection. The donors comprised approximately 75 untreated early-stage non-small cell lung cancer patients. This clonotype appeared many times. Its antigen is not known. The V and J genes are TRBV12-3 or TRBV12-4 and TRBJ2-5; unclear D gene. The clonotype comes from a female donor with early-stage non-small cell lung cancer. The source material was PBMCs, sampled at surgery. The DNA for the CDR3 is TGTGCCAGCAGTTTCCGGGTGGAGACCCAGTACTTC. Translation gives CASSFRVETQYF.